This is a list of T cell receptor beta chains from one sample in a study of TIL therapy for anti-PD-1-resistant metastatic lung cancer. Libraries were prepared by immunoSEQ multiplex PCR; TCRdb keeps only in-frame clonotypes and omits some of them. The repertoire has about 50,000 clones, about two thirds of them found once; the top ten carry approximately 5.6%. Sequenced material: tumor tissue, taken at baseline. The source is a person aged 25-80 years with non-small cell lung cancer. The CDR3 runs from the conserved cysteine through the conserved F or W. D genes are given only for firm matches. Some rows mark clone size as missing; the rest say once, few, many or name a class of expanded clone.

d_call j_call clone_size v_call cdr3_aa cdr3_nt
- TRBJ1-5 once TRBV19 CASSISQSSNQPQHF TGTGCCAGTAGTATTAGTCAGAGTAGCAATCAGCCCCAGCATTTT
TRBD1 TRBJ2-2 - TRBV7-6 CASSLDRDRRAGELFF TGTGCCAGCAGCTTGGACCGGGACAGACGGGCCGGGGAGCTGTTTTTT
- TRBJ2-2 - TRBV14 CASSQLGTGELFF TGTGCCAGCAGCCAGCTTGGCACCGGGGAGCTGTTTTTT
- TRBJ2-7 - TRBV5-6 CASSYLYEQYF TGTGCCAGCAGCTACTTGTACGAGCAGTACTTC
- TRBJ1-1 - TRBV11-2 CASRAGGGLNMNTEAFF TGTGCCAGCAGGGCCGGGGGGGGCCTAAACATGAACACTGAAGCTTTCTTT
- TRBJ2-7 - TRBV4-2 CASSQERRLYEQYF TGTGCCAGCAGCCAAGAACGGCGCCTTTACGAGCAGTACTTC
- TRBJ1-4 - TRBV6-4 CASTPNEKLFF TGTGCCAGCACTCCCAATGAAAAACTGTTTTTT
- TRBJ2-2 - TRBV28 CASSWGGGHTGELFF TGTGCCAGCAGTTGGGGAGGGGGTCACACCGGGGAGCTGTTTTTT
TRBD2 TRBJ2-3 - TRBV6-5 CASSYEPSGGDDTQYF TGTGCCAGCAGTTACGAGCCTAGCGGGGGGGACGATACGCAGTATTTT
- TRBJ2-5 - TRBV10-2 CASSDQETQYF TGCGCCAGCAGCGATCAAGAGACCCAGTACTTC
- TRBJ2-1 - TRBV10-2 CASSELGLSYNEQFF TGCGCCAGCAGTGAGTTAGGTCTCTCCTACAATGAGCAGTTCTTC
- TRBJ2-3 - TRBV4-3 CASSQVTSGPDTQYF TGCGCCAGCAGCCAGGTGACTAGTGGACCAGATACGCAGTATTTT
TRBD1 TRBJ2-7 few TRBV23-1 CASSRRQGACPDEQYF TGCGCCAGCAGTCGAAGACAGGGGGCTTGTCCTGACGAGCAGTACTTC
- TRBJ2-6 few TRBV16 CASSQFASSGANVLTF TGTGCCAGCAGCCAATTTGCGAGCTCTGGGGCCAACGTCCTGACTTTC
- TRBJ2-2 - TRBV6-1 CASSEAGQGHTGELFF TGTGCCAGCAGTGAAGCCGGCCAGGGCCACACCGGGGAGCTGTTTTTT
- TRBJ2-7 - TRBV5-8 CASSLAPGTRSFYEQYF TGTGCCAGCAGCTTGGCCCCCGGGACCCGGTCGTTCTACGAGCAGTACTTC
TRBD1 TRBJ2-2 once TRBV5-1 CASSKDRGETGELFF TGCGCCAGCAGCAAGGACAGGGGCGAAACCGGGGAGCTGTTTTTT